Below are 30 T cell receptor beta chains sequenced from a single sample in a study of blood T cell repertoires in COVID-19. The assay was immunoSEQ multiplex PCR, and TCRdb's table has in-frame clones only and misses some. The table has a few hundred thousand clones, 89% seen once. Sequences were obtained from peripheral blood. The receptors come from a man in his forties with acute or convalescent COVID-19.

The chain carries TRBV7-9 and TRBJ2-7, with TRBD1 matching over 7 bases. The CDR3 is made up of 15 amino acids. Trimming took 4 bases from V and 2 from J; bases not matched to a gene: 8. Per the germline V gene, CDR1 is SEHNR and CDR2 is FQNEAQ (reference sequence). The CDR3 coding sequence is TGTGCCAGCAGCTCAGAGGGACAGAGAACCTACGAGCAGTACTTC. Encoded protein: CASSSEGQRTYEQYF.

The chain employs TRBV3-1 (or the pseudogene TRBV3-2) and TRBJ2-2, with unresolved D. This CDR3 spans 14 amino acids. Trimming left V 0 bases short and J 2 bases short, with 4 bases between. Looked up from germline, CDR1 is LGHDT and CDR2 is YNNKEL (reference sequence). The DNA for the CDR3 is TGTGCCAGCAGCCAAGAGAGAAACACCGGGGAGCTGTTTTTT. Its translation: CASSQERNTGELFF.

The chain links TRBV18 to TRBJ2-7, with 8 bases aligning to TRBD1. Per the germline V gene, CDR1 is KGHSH and CDR2 is LQKENI. The CDR3 runs 14 residues. V dropped 6 bases and J dropped 5; count of bases not matched to a gene: 9. The CDR3: CASSDRDRLNEQYF. In DNA form, the CDR3 reads TGTGCCAGCTCGGACCGGGACAGGCTAAACGAGCAGTACTTC.

The V call is TRBV6-5, the J call TRBJ2-7; 12 nucleotides agree with TRBD2. The CDR3 is made up of 16 amino acids. The germline gives CDR1 MNHEY, CDR2 SVGAGI. V was clipped by 2 bases and J by 4 bases; unmatched bases: 6. CDR3 region: CASSYRGTSGSYEQYF. The CDR3 nucleotides read TGTGCCAGCAGTTACCGTGGGACTAGCGGGTCATACGAGCAGTACTTC.

This chain connects TRBV5-1 to TRBJ2-6; 7 bases map to TRBD1. The CDR3 is 18 amino acids. CDR1 and CDR2 from the germline V gene are SGHRS and YFSETQ. After removal of 0 bases from V and 0 bases from J, the junction contained 6 bases not matched to a gene. CDR3 in amino acids: CASSLAFGTASGANVLTF. CDR3 nucleotides: TGCGCCAGCAGCTTGGCCTTTGGGACAGCCTCTGGGGCCAACGTCCTGACTTTC. Based on the CDR3 plus reference TRBV5-1 and TRBJ2-6, the full variable domain is KAGVTQTPRYLIKTRGQQVTLSCSPISGHRSVSWYQQTPGQGLQFLFEYFSETQRNKGNFPGRFSGRQFSNSRSEMNVSTLELGDSALYLCASSLAFGTASGANVLTFGAGSRLTVL.

In DNA form, the CDR3 reads TGTGCCAGCATTCTAATTGGGACAGGGGTTTCCGAGCAGTACTTC. This gives the protein CASILIGTGVSEQYF. The V and J genes are TRBV6-5 and TRBJ2-7; 10 nucleotides agree with TRBD1. With 7 bases clipped from V and 6 bases from J, the junction kept 12 bases outside the gene matches. Germline V gene data show CDR1 as MNHEY and CDR2 as SVGAGI. This CDR3 spans 15 amino acids.

This sequence joins TRBV4-1 and TRBJ1-5; 8 nucleotides agree with TRBD1. The CDR3 is 17 residues long. Germline V gene sequence: CDR1 MGHRA, CDR2 YSYEKL. V was clipped by 4 bases and J by 0 bases; unmatched bases: 8. For the CDR3, the DNA is TGCGCCAGCAGCCTCCACAGGGGGGGGGATAGCAATCAGCCCCAGCATTTT. It yields the protein CASSLHRGGDSNQPQHF.

The count of this clone is one. This chain links TRBV7-6 with TRBJ2-5, with D unresolved. Germline V lookup: CDR1 SGHVS, CDR2 FNYEAQ. V lost 5 bases and J lost 1, with 14 bases in between. The CDR3 is 15 amino acids. The CDR3 DNA is TGTGCCAGCAGCCCGACTCTATGGGTCCAAGAGACCCAGTACTTC. Translation gives CASSPTLWVQETQYF.

The chain is built from TRBV6-2 or TRBV6-3 and TRBJ2-7, with 11 nucleotides matching TRBD2. Trimming removed 0 bases from V and 6 bases from J; junction bases left unmatched: 10. CDR3 length: 17 amino acids. CDR1 and CDR2 from the germline V gene are MNHEY and SVGEGT. The CDR3 reads CASSYSSWLAGGSEQYF. DNA for the CDR3: TGTGCCAGCAGTTACTCGAGTTGGCTAGCGGGAGGTTCCGAGCAGTACTTC.

The V call is TRBV28, the J call TRBJ2-1; tentatively, D is TRBD2 (6 bases). The V end was cut by 1 base, the J end by 0 bases, with 10 bases between. The CDR3 is made up of 16 amino acids. Germline V CDR1 and CDR2: MDHEN, SYDVKM. The CDR3 DNA is TGTGCCAGCAGTTTATATGACGGGAGCTCCTACAATGAGCAGTTCTTC. This encodes CASSLYDGSSYNEQFF.

V gene TRBV7-8 combines with J gene TRBJ2-5; no clear D gene. V lost 1 base, J lost 5 bases, and 5 bases lay in between. Germline CDR1 is SGHVS and CDR2 is FQNEAQ. The length of the CDR3 is 12 residues. The CDR3 DNA is TGTGCCAGCAGCTTAGTAGAGGAGACCCAGTACTTC. Amino acids: CASSLVEETQYF.

This sequence joins TRBV2 and TRBJ2-1; 9 bases are a match to TRBD2. Germline values: CDR1 SNHLY, CDR2 FYNNEI. The CDR3 covers 12 residues. The J segment lost 8 bases and the V segment lost 4 bases, leaving 0 bases of the junction unmatched. The CDR3 region is CASSGGGDEQFF. The CDR3, as DNA: TGTGCCAGCAGTGGCGGGGGGGATGAGCAGTTCTTC.

CDR3 amino acids: CASSIYDQPQHF. The CDR3 DNA is TGTGCCAGTAGTATTTATGATCAGCCCCAGCATTTT. This sequence joins TRBV19 and TRBJ1-5; unclear D gene. Trimming removed 3 bases from V and 5 bases from J, with 5 bases in between. The CDR3 runs to 12 residues. Germline V gives CDR1 LNHDA, CDR2 SQIVND (reference sequence).

This clone was detected only once. V is TRBV30 and J is TRBJ1-1; D is uncertain. The germline CDR1 and CDR2 sequences are GTSNPN and SVGIG (reference sequence). CDR3 length: 15 residues. Trimming removed 2 bases at V and 3 bases at J, with 16 bases between. The DNA of the CDR3 is TGTGCCTGGAGTCCCCGGACTCTGCGGGACACTGAAGCTTTCTTT. It yields the protein CAWSPRTLRDTEAFF.

A few counts support this clone. The chain is built from TRBV6-5 and TRBJ2-2; 10 nucleotides match TRBD2. CDR3 length: 14 residues. V lost 11 bases, J lost 5 bases, and 8 bases stayed unmatched. Germline CDR1 MNHEY, CDR2 SVGAGI. CDR3 loop: CAAAGGSVTGELFF. Written as DNA, the CDR3 is TGTGCCGCAGCGGGAGGGAGCGTTACCGGGGAGCTGTTTTTT.

This clone was seen a handful of times. The chain recombines TRBV27 with TRBJ2-7, with 7 nucleotides matching TRBD1. This CDR3 contains 14 residues. Germline values: CDR1 MNHEY, CDR2 SMNVEV (reference sequence). V gave up 7 bases and J gave up 1 base; unmatched junction bases: 7. The CDR3 bases are TGTGCCAGCAAACTAGACAGGGTGTCCTACGAGCAGTACTTC. Its translation is CASKLDRVSYEQYF.

This chain uses TRBV10-2 with TRBJ2-3; 8 positions agree with TRBD1. This CDR3 has 13 residues. In germline, CDR1 is WSHSY, CDR2 SAAADI. With 10 bases clipped from V and 5 bases from J, the junction kept 8 bases outside the gene matches. CDR3 loop: CATRTGSGDTQYF. In nucleotides, the CDR3 is TGCGCCACCAGGACAGGGAGTGGAGATACGCAGTATTTT.

J is TRBJ2-3 and V is TRBV7-9, with D maybe TRBD1 (5 bases). Per germline, CDR1 SEHNR and CDR2 FQNEAQ (reference sequence). The CDR3 covers 14 residues. Trimming took 2 bases from V and 6 from J, leaving 12 bases between them. CDR3 DNA: TGTGCCAGCAGCTTAATAGGGGTCGCGGATACGCAGTATTTT. Residues: CASSLIGVADTQYF.

The genes are TRBV9 and TRBJ1-5; D gene unclear. V dropped 0 bases and J dropped 4 bases, with 5 bases sitting between them. CDR1 is SGDLS and CDR2 is YYNGEE in the germline V gene. The CDR3 is 13 residues long. CDR3 residues: CASSVALNQPQHF. In nucleotides, the CDR3 is TGTGCCAGCAGCGTAGCCCTGAATCAGCCCCAGCATTTT. The variable domain in full, completed from reference TRBV9 and TRBJ1-5, reads DSGVTQTPKHLITATGQRVTLRCSPRSGDLSVYWYQQSLDQGLQFLIQYYNGEERAKGNILERFSAQQFPDLHSELNLSSLELGDSALYFCASSVALNQPQHFGDGTRLSIL.

This chain connects TRBV5-1 to TRBJ2-7, with a weak D call TRBD2 (5 bases). This CDR3 is 13 amino acids long. Trimming left V 0 bases short and J 4 bases short, with 8 bases between. In germline, CDR1 is SGHRS, CDR2 YFSETQ. The CDR3 loop reads CASSLVGGYEQYF. In DNA, the CDR3 is TGCGCCAGCAGCTTGGTGGGCGGGTACGAGCAGTACTTC.

This chain connects TRBV6-5 to TRBJ2-5; the D is unclear. Germline CDR1 is MNHEY and CDR2 is SVGAGI. This CDR3 is built from 13 residues. The ends were cut back, 4 bases at V and 5 bases at J, with 11 bases in the middle. CDR3 sequence: CASSSNLRETQYF. The CDR3 bases are TGTGCCAGCAGTTCTAACCTTCGGGAGACCCAGTACTTC.

This chain joins TRBV28 and TRBJ1-1, with 8 bases lining up with TRBD1. From germline, CDR1 is MDHEN and CDR2 SYDVKM. Germline trimming cut 4 bases from V and 13 bases from J; bases unmatched to any gene: 8. This CDR3 is 12 amino acids long. CDR3 residues: CASSSTGVVGFF. CDR3 in DNA: TGTGCCAGCAGTTCGACAGGGGTCGTAGGTTTCTTT.

The CDR3 spells CASSLVGGKETQYF. As DNA, the CDR3 is TGTGCCAGCAGCTTAGTGGGCGGGAAAGAGACCCAGTACTTC. The chain uses TRBV11-2 and TRBJ2-5; D perhaps matches TRBD2 (6 bases). Germline lookup yields CDR1 SGHAT and CDR2 FQNNGV. The CDR3 loop spans 14 amino acids. Trimming cost V 1 base and J 3 bases, with 9 bases left between them.

The gene calls are TRBV7-2 and TRBJ1-2; 7 bases agree with TRBD1. This CDR3 has 16 residues. Trimming removed 1 base from V and 4 bases from J; junction bases left unmatched: 9. Germline CDR1 is SGHTA and CDR2 is FQGNSA. The CDR3 here is CASSLELRDSTYGYTF. DNA of the CDR3: TGTGCCAGCAGCTTAGAGTTACGGGACAGTACCTATGGCTACACCTTC.

The chain recombines TRBV9 with TRBJ2-1; 11 nucleotides align to TRBD2. The V segment lost 0 bases and the J segment 10 bases; nucleotides outside the gene matches: 6. CDR3 length: 15 residues. In germline, CDR1 is SGDLS, CDR2 YYNGEE. The CDR3 protein is CASSVGITSGGEQFF. CDR3 DNA sequence: TGTGCCAGCAGCGTAGGTATTACTAGCGGGGGAGAGCAGTTCTTC. Filled out from reference TRBV9 and TRBJ2-1, the complete variable domain reads DSGVTQTPKHLITATGQRVTLRCSPRSGDLSVYWYQQSLDQGLQFLIQYYNGEERAKGNILERFSAQQFPDLHSELNLSSLELGDSALYFCASSVGITSGGEQFFGPGTRLTVL.

V is TRBV6-6 and J is TRBJ1-4; TRBD1 aligns across 8 bases. The V segment lost 8 bases and the J segment 8 bases; nucleotides outside the gene matches: 10. From germline, CDR1 is MNHNY and CDR2 SVGAGI (reference sequence). CDR3 size: 14 residues. The CDR3 nucleotides read TGTGCCAGCCAAACGGGACAGGAGGGCGAAAAACTGTTTTTT. Translated: CASQTGQEGEKLFF.

The sample holds one count of this clone. CDR3 loop: CASSKDRVFSEQYF. DNA for the CDR3: TGTGCCAGTAGTAAGGACAGGGTCTTCAGCGAGCAGTACTTC. The chain links TRBV19 to TRBJ2-7; TRBD1 matches at 8 bases. The V gene end was trimmed by 4 bases and the J gene end by 6 bases; junction bases not matched to a gene: 8. Germline V gene sequence: CDR1 LNHDA, CDR2 SQIVND (reference sequence). The CDR3 covers 14 residues.

The chain is built from TRBV5-1 and TRBJ2-5, with 9 bases that match TRBD2. Trimming took 5 bases from V and 2 from J; bases not matched to a gene: 4. This CDR3 comprises 14 residues. Germline CDR1 SGHRS, CDR2 YFSETQ. In DNA form, the CDR3 reads TGCGCCAGCAGATTGACTAGCGGACAAGAGACCCAGTACTTC. Amino acids: CASRLTSGQETQYF.

J is TRBJ1-1 and V is TRBV2, with D uncertain. V gave up 3 bases and J gave up 2 bases, with 10 bases separating them. The CDR3 covers 14 residues. Germline lookup yields CDR1 SNHLY and CDR2 FYNNEI. The CDR3 here is CASSDEGLNTEAFF. DNA of the CDR3: TGTGCCAGCAGTGACGAGGGATTAAACACTGAAGCTTTCTTT.

The V and J genes are TRBV6-1 and TRBJ2-3, with TRBD1 as a possible D gene (6 bases). Trimming left V 3 bases short and J 0 bases short, with 10 bases between. Germline values: CDR1 MNHNS, CDR2 SASEGT. This CDR3 region has 15 residues. Here the CDR3 DNA reads TGTGCCAGCAGTGAGAGCACAGGGAGCACAGATACGCAGTATTTT. Translating it yields CASSESTGSTDTQYF.